Listed below are T cell receptor beta chains from one sample, sequenced in a study of T cells in Graves' hyperthyroidism and ophthalmopathy. TCRdb re-derived calls from the multiplex PCR reads in MiXCR, one entry per CDR3 protein. Here the sample spans hundreds of thousands of distinct CDR3 sequences, about 15% being singletons. Material: blood. Receptors originate from a woman aged 45-60 years with Graves' ophthalmopathy. The CDR3 runs from the conserved cysteine through the conserved F or W. D genes are given only for firm matches. Size is stated for part of the rows, as once, few or many counts, or as a class when the clone is expanded.

D: TRBD2
V: TRBV7-2
J: TRBJ2-1
size: many
DNA: TGTGCCAGCAGCCTGGGACTAAACTACAATGAGCAGTTCTTC
CDR3: CASSLGLNYNEQFF

D: TRBD2
V: TRBV11-2
J: TRBJ2-1
size: many
DNA: TGTGCCAGCAGCTTAGGACGCGGGAGCTCCTACAATGAGCAGTTCTTC
CDR3: CASSLGRGSSYNEQFF

D: NA
V: TRBV24-1
J: TRBJ2-1
size: NA
DNA: TGTGCCACCGGGGACAGGCTAAGCGGGAGTAACTACAATGAGCAGTTCTTC
CDR3: CATGDRLSGSNYNEQFF

D: TRBD1
V: TRBV19
J: TRBJ1-4
size: NA
DNA: TGTGCCAGTAGTACGGGACAGTACGGGGAAAAACTGTTTTTT
CDR3: CASSTGQYGEKLFF

D: TRBD1
V: TRBV28
J: TRBJ1-5
size: NA
DNA: TGTGCCAGCAGTAGACAGGGGGGCGGCAATCAGCCCCAGCATTTT
CDR3: CASSRQGGGNQPQHF

D: NA
V: TRBV9
J: TRBJ1-1
size: few
DNA: TGTGCCAGCAGCGCACAGGCAAGAACTGAAGCTTTCTTT
CDR3: CASSAQARTEAFF

D: NA
V: TRBV11-2
J: TRBJ2-7
size: many
DNA: TGTGCCAGCAGCTTAGTCAGGTCAACCTACGAGCAGTACTTC
CDR3: CASSLVRSTYEQYF

D: NA
V: TRBV5-1
J: TRBJ2-7
size: many
DNA: TGCGCCAGCAGCTTGGGGGCAGGGGAAACCTACGAGCAGTACTTC
CDR3: CASSLGAGETYEQYF

D: NA
V: TRBV15
J: TRBJ2-5
size: many
DNA: TGTGCCACCAGCAGGCCGGAGGAGACCCAGTACTTC
CDR3: CATSRPEETQYF

D: NA
V: TRBV5-1
J: TRBJ2-7
size: few
DNA: TGCGCCAGCAGCTTGGATTTGCGGCTCAGCTCCTACGAGCAGTACTTC
CDR3: CASSLDLRLSSYEQYF

D: TRBD2
V: TRBV20-1
J: TRBJ2-5
size: NA
DNA: TGCAGTGCACCCGTAGCGGGAGGATGGGAGACCCAGTACTTC
CDR3: CSAPVAGGWETQYF

D: NA
V: TRBV5-1
J: TRBJ1-3
size: NA
DNA: TGCGCCAGCAGCTTCTCCGGTTGGGACCTTGGGACTGGAAACACCATATATTTT
CDR3: CASSFSGWDLGTGNTIYF

D: NA
V: TRBV28
J: TRBJ2-4
size: many
DNA: TGTGCCAGCAGTTTAAAAGGCAGAAACATTCAGTACTTC
CDR3: CASSLKGRNIQYF

D: TRBD1
V: TRBV6-2/TRBV6-3
J: TRBJ2-1
size: few
DNA: TGTGCCAGCAGTCCTACAGGGGCCTCCTACAATGAGCAGTTCTTC
CDR3: CASSPTGASYNEQFF

D: NA
V: TRBV13
J: TRBJ1-2
size: few
DNA: TGTGCCAGCAGCCGAGTACCCCGTATATACGGCTACACCTTC
CDR3: CASSRVPRIYGYTF

D: TRBD2
V: TRBV28
J: TRBJ2-5
size: NA
DNA: TGTGCCAGCAGTTCCCTCACTAGCGGCCCTCAAGAGACCCAGTACTTC
CDR3: CASSSLTSGPQETQYF

D: NA
V: TRBV28
J: TRBJ2-5
size: many
DNA: TGTGCCAGCAGCGCCCGAACTAGTACGTACTTC
CDR3: CASSARTSTYF

D: TRBD1
V: TRBV12-3/TRBV12-4
J: TRBJ1-3
size: NA
DNA: TGTGCCAGCAGCAGCCGACAGGGGGGAAACACCATATATTTT
CDR3: CASSSRQGGNTIYF